What follows is one TCR beta chain and its context. Antigen unknown. Germline CDR1 SEHNR, CDR2 FQNEAQ (reference sequence). V was cut by 5 bases and J by 4 bases, with 17 bases left in between. The CDR3 is 15 residues long. This sample is part of a study of shared clonotypes between healthy human individuals. Study at large: Every donor yielded three CD4 naive, three CD4 memory, two CD8 naive and one CD8 memory plate.

Clones were read by immunoSEQ multiplex PCR, and TCRdb kept only the in-frame ones, dropping some. The sample contains around 580,000 clones, more than 95% of which appear only once. CD45RO-negative CD8 cells positively selected for CCR7 made up the naive population, which excluded terminally differentiated effector memory CD45RA+ cells. Regarding the study as a whole: Memory subsets generally showed smaller estimated richness than naive subsets did.

The V and J genes are TRBV7-9 and TRBJ1-1, with D uncertain. The sequence came from a young man in good health. Source material: naive CD8+ T cells sorted from blood. The chain's CDR3 is CASSSAGLKGTEAFF. As DNA, the CDR3 is TGTGCCAGCAGCAGTGCGGGCTTGAAGGGCACTGAAGCTTTCTTT.